Listed here are 12 T cell receptor beta chains from one sample, sequenced in a study of naive and memory T cell subsets (dated by TCRdb to the late 2010s). Preparation of the library involved UMI-ligation and nested PCR. Instrument used: Illumina MiSeq. The beta constant-region primer was an equimolar mix of two oligonucleotides covering both TRBC1 and TRBC2. The public reads were reprocessed in TCRdb via fastp at Q25 and MiXCR, keeping in-frame beta chains. Entries that share a CDR3 protein sequence are merged under the most common genes and DNA. Across this sample there are roughly 91,000 distinct CDR3 sequences, with around 13% seen only once. The top ten clonotypes cover about 0.9% of the sample. Sequencing input: central memory CD4+ T cells from blood. The label giving this sample's cell subset or site can be read as: central memory, CD45RA- CD27+. These receptors all stem from a human donor in good health.

The chain links TRBV29-1 to TRBJ1-2; D unclear. This CDR3 region has 13 residues. Germline lookup yields CDR1 SQVTM and CDR2 ANQGSEA. V lost 6 bases to trimming and J lost 2 bases, with 13 bases between them. The CDR3 nucleotides are TGCAGCGTCCAGGAAACAGACAACTATGGCTACACCTTC. Translation: CSVQETDNYGYTF.

V is TRBV10-3 and J is TRBJ1-1; D remains ambiguous. Germline CDR1 ENHRY, CDR2 SYGVKD. Deletions cut 5 bases from V and 1 base from J, with 8 bases between. The CDR3 loop spans 13 amino acids. The CDR3 DNA sequence: TGTGCCATCAGTAGGACGGAGAACACTGAAGCTTTCTTT. The encoded protein is CAISRTENTEAFF.

The genes are TRBV6-6 and TRBJ2-3; 9 bases agree with TRBD2. This CDR3 is 14 amino acids long. Germline trimming cut 6 bases from V and 0 bases from J; bases unmatched to any gene: 1. Germline-derived CDR1 and CDR2 are MNHNY and SVGAGI (reference sequence). The CDR3 bases are TGTGCCAGCAGGACTAGCGGAAGCACAGATACGCAGTATTTT. The encoded protein is CASRTSGSTDTQYF.

The chain employs TRBV6-2 or TRBV6-3 and TRBJ1-5, with D possibly TRBD1 on 5 matching bases. The V end lost 3 bases, the J end lost 0 bases, and 12 bases lay between the germline ends. Germline CDR1 is MNHEY and CDR2 is SVGEGT. This CDR3 spans 16 amino acids. CDR3 loop: CASSYIGTGSNQPQHF. As DNA, the CDR3 is TGTGCCAGCAGTTATATAGGGACGGGTAGCAATCAGCCCCAGCATTTT.

This clonotype was seen more than once but under ten times. The chain combines TRBV6-1 with TRBJ2-4; 16 nucleotides align to TRBD2. This CDR3 spans 19 amino acids. V trimming: 6 bases; J trimming: 8 bases; junction bases outside the gene matches: 16. Looked up from germline, CDR1 is MNHNS and CDR2 is SASEGT. The CDR3 nucleotides read TGTGCCAGCAGCGTGGGACTAGCGGGAGGGAGGGGGTCCAGGGACATTCAGTACTTC. It yields the protein CASSVGLAGGRGSRDIQYF.

In regard to this clonotype: Being one base from a much bigger clone, this may be a read error. This chain links TRBV5-6 with TRBJ2-1; D remains unclear. Germline V lookup: CDR1 SGHDT, CDR2 YYEEEE. Trimming left V 6 bases short and J 6 bases short, with 13 bases between. The CDR3 contains 13 residues. The CDR3 region has the DNA TGTGCCAGCAAAATACGAGCGTCCAATGAGCAGTTCTTC. Its protein is CASKIRASNEQFF.

This clonotype turned up a few times. V is TRBV7-2 and J is TRBJ2-1; the match to TRBD2 covers 13 bases. Germline values: CDR1 SGHTA, CDR2 FQGNSA. The CDR3 has 17 residues. The J segment lost 7 bases and the V segment lost 7 bases, leaving 13 bases of the junction unmatched. DNA for the CDR3: TGTGCCAGCACCCCTTTGACATGGACTAGCGGGGGAAATGAGCAGTTCTTC. The encoded protein is CASTPLTWTSGGNEQFF.

J is TRBJ2-2 and V is TRBV5-1; possible D gene TRBD1, 6 bases. The CDR3 runs to 16 residues. Trimming shortened V by 4 bases and J by 0 bases, and 13 bases separated the two germline ends. The germline V gene encodes CDR1 SGHRS and CDR2 YFSETQ. DNA of the CDR3: TGCGCCAGCAGCCCGGGACATCTTACGAACACCGGGGAGCTGTTTTTT. Its protein product is CASSPGHLTNTGELFF.

This clonotype was counted only a few times. The chain combines TRBV20-1 with TRBJ2-3; no definite D call. Germline lookup yields CDR1 DFQATT and CDR2 SNEGSKA (reference sequence). V lost 6 bases, J lost 4 bases, and 11 bases lay in between. CDR3 size: 12 residues. The CDR3 nucleotides are TGCAGTGCCAAGATTCTGGCAGATACGCAGTATTTT. Protein: CSAKILADTQYF.

This rearrangement joins TRBV2 to TRBJ2-3; 10 positions agree with TRBD1. The CDR3 has 15 amino acids. J lost 8 bases, V lost 6 bases, and 11 bases had no gene match. The germline V gene encodes CDR1 SNHLY and CDR2 FYNNEI. CDR3 in DNA: TGTGCCAGCAGCAGACGGACAGGGGGTTCCTCTACGCAGTATTTT. It specifies CASSRRTGGSSTQYF.

The sample holds a few counts of this clonotype. The V call is TRBV5-4, the J call TRBJ1-1; 11 bases align to TRBD1. V lost 4 bases, J lost 7 bases, and 18 bases stayed unmatched. The CDR3 contains 18 residues. Germline CDR1 and CDR2: SGHNT and YYREEE (reference sequence). CDR3 DNA sequence: TGTGCCAGCAGCCCGGGAGGGACAGGGGGATTTAGGTCAGATGAAGCTTTCTTT. Its protein product is CASSPGGTGGFRSDEAFF.

This clonotype was seen repeatedly, ten times or more. This chain uses TRBV5-1 with TRBJ2-1, with 7 bases fitting TRBD1. V was pared by 0 bases and J by 12 bases, with 15 bases of the junction left unmatched. CDR3 length: 16 residues. Germline CDR1 is SGHRS and CDR2 is YFSETQ. For the CDR3, the DNA is TGCGCCAGCAGCTTGGGGGCAGCTGTTACAGGGGCTCTGCAGTTCTTC. Translated: CASSLGAAVTGALQFF.